Shown below are 11 T cell receptor beta chains from a single sample sequenced in a study of spatial heterogeneity in lung cancer. General study findings and limits: The number of expanded tumor alpha and beta chains correlated with mutation number.

Each CDR3 protein gets one entry after TCRdb re-called the 5' RACE reads with MiXCR. The sample lists about 10,000 distinct CDR3 sequences, 8% seen once, with about 18% in the top ten. Time point noted: sample taken at primary tumor resection. Antigen specificity for these receptors is unknown. The sample consisted of lung tumor tissue, taken at surgery. The receptors shown here come from a male donor with early-stage non-small cell lung cancer.

By share of the sample, this clonotype is large (0.1 to 1%). This chain joins TRBV20-1 and TRBJ1-2, with D hard to call. The CDR3 covers 14 residues. V dropped 2 bases and J dropped 1 base, with 11 bases sitting between them. The V gene's germline CDR1 is DFQATT and CDR2 SNEGSKA (reference sequence). The CDR3 sequence: CSARIPRLNYGYTF. CDR3 DNA: TGCAGTGCTAGAATTCCTCGCCTTAACTATGGCTACACCTTC.

This clonotype is medium-sized by share. The J gene is TRBJ2-1, the V gene TRBV11-2; no clear D. The CDR3 length is 14 residues. V was pared by 5 bases and J by 3 bases, with 11 bases between. Germline CDR1 SGHAT, CDR2 FQNNGV. The CDR3 sequence: CASSLGSLYNEQFF. The CDR3 DNA reads TGTGCCAGCAGCCTAGGTTCGCTCTACAATGAGCAGTTCTTC.

This clonotype was seen repeatedly, ten times or more. The chain recombines TRBV19 with TRBJ2-5; TRBD2 matches at 7 bases. This CDR3 comprises 14 residues. V shed 2 bases, J shed 3 bases, and the junction held 3 bases outside the gene matches. Per the germline V gene, CDR1 is LNHDA and CDR2 is SQIVND (reference sequence). For the CDR3, the DNA is TGTGCCAGTAGTATAACGGGAGGCAAAGAGACCCAGTACTTC. Translating gives CASSITGGKETQYF.

Many counts were recorded for this clonotype. V and J are TRBV6-1 and TRBJ2-3; D call uncertain. Per the germline V gene, CDR1 is MNHNS and CDR2 is SASEGT. The CDR3 covers 15 residues. Trimming shortened V by 6 bases and J by 0 bases, and 13 bases separated the two germline ends. DNA of the CDR3: TGTGCCAGCAGAGGTCGAAGCTATAGCACAGATACGCAGTATTTT. The encoded protein is CASRGRSYSTDTQYF.

Many counts were recorded for this clonotype. The chain employs TRBV6-1 and TRBJ2-6; D remains ambiguous. Trimming left V 7 bases short and J 2 bases short, with 9 bases between. Germline CDR1 MNHNS, CDR2 SASEGT. This CDR3 is 14 amino acids long. The CDR3 is CASTDNTGANVLTF. CDR3 in DNA: TGTGCCAGCACCGACAATACTGGGGCCAACGTCCTGACTTTC.

As to this clonotype: A much larger clone is a single base away; this may be a read error. The chain employs TRBV12-3 or TRBV12-4 and TRBJ2-2; D unresolved. V was shortened by 1 base and J by 5 bases, with 5 bases between the two germline ends. The CDR3 has 13 amino acids. CDR3 DNA sequence: TGTGCCAGCAGTTTAGAGTTGACCGGGGAGCTGTTTTTT. Encoded protein: CASSLELTGELFF.

V and J are TRBV7-9 and TRBJ2-6; 7 bases align to TRBD1. The germline CDR1 and CDR2 sequences are SEHNR and FQNEAQ (reference sequence). The CDR3 extends over 18 amino acids. J lost 1 base, V lost 6 bases, and 12 bases had no gene match. The CDR3 spells CASSTDTGDLSGANVLTF. The CDR3 nucleotides read TGTGCCAGCAGTACTGATACAGGGGACCTATCTGGGGCCAACGTCCTGACTTTC.

There are many counts of this clonotype. The rearrangement links TRBV20-1 to TRBJ2-7; 7 positions match TRBD2. CDR3 length equals 13 residues. Germline V gives CDR1 DFQATT, CDR2 SNEGSKA (reference sequence). V was pared by 5 bases and J by 0 bases, with 4 bases of the junction left unmatched. DNA of the CDR3: TGCAGTGCTCCAGCGGGGAGCTCCTACGAGCAGTACTTC. As protein: CSAPAGSSYEQYF.

There are many counts of this clonotype. The chain has TRBV28 and TRBJ2-3; TRBD2 matches 9 bases. Germline trimming cut 8 bases from V and 2 bases from J; bases unmatched to any gene: 11. The CDR3 extends over 16 amino acids. In germline, CDR1 is MDHEN, CDR2 SYDVKM. CDR3 bases: TGTGCCAGCCGGGCACCGAGCGGGAGGACCACAGATACGCAGTATTTT. Translated: CASRAPSGRTTDTQYF.

This clonotype was seen only a few times. V usage is TRBV29-1 and J usage is TRBJ1-1; D gene unclear. Germline-derived CDR1 and CDR2 are SQVTM and ANQGSEA. The CDR3 is 12 amino acids. The ends were cut back, 7 bases at V and 0 bases at J, with 9 bases in the middle. The CDR3 coding sequence is TGCAGCGCGTTGAGACTGAACACTGAAGCTTTCTTT. Translated, it gives CSALRLNTEAFF.

This clonotype was recorded at least ten times. The chain links TRBV19 to TRBJ1-2, with D unclear. This CDR3 has 12 amino acids. The V end lost 11 bases, the J end lost 0 bases, and 10 bases lay between the germline ends. Germline-derived CDR1 and CDR2 are LNHDA and SQIVND (reference sequence). The CDR3 bases are TGTGCCGGCTACTCAGCTAACTATGGCTACACCTTC. Its protein is CAGYSANYGYTF. The full variable domain, its missing parts supplied by reference TRBV19 and TRBJ1-2, is DGGITQSPKYLFRKEGQNVTLSCEQNLNHDAMYWYRQDPGQGLRLIYYSQIVNDFQKGDIAEGYSVSREKKESFPLTVTSAQKNPTAFYLCAGYSANYGYTFGSGTRLTVV.